This T cell receptor beta chain was captured by sequencing in a study of identical twins. Findings and limits, study-wide: High-abundance cord blood beta clonotypes had fewer insertions; memory repertoires showed none.

This clonotype was recorded once. The antigen is unknown. The junction shows a germline mismatch at one end, possibly a read error. TCRdb processed the 5' RACE reads anew with MiXCR; each CDR3 protein has one entry. The sample shows 500,000 to 550,000 distinct CDR3 sequences, approximately 22% of them seen only once. CDR3 size: 18 residues. The sample was also reused in another study, on T cells expressing NK-cell markers. Per that study: For over five donors, the dominant NKG2C+ clonotypes made up roughly 1.0-8% of their CD8+ T cells.

Sequenced sample: CD4+ T cells sorted from blood. The source is a woman aged 18 to 35 in good health. The V gene is TRBV12-3 or TRBV12-4, the J gene TRBJ2-7, with 11 bases that match TRBD2. CDR3 coding DNA: TGTGCCTGCAGCAACATAGGACTAGCGGGCCCACACTCCTACGAGCAGTACTTC. As protein: CACSNIGLAGPHSYEQYF.